The source of this T cell receptor (beta chain) is a study of T cells after yellow fever vaccination. Overall study context: It was SMART-Seq v4 Ultra Low Input that prepared the fractions with low cell numbers.

This CDR3 spans 13 amino acids. Germline V lookup: CDR1 SGHAT, CDR2 FQNNGV. Trimming took off 0 bases at V and 6 bases at J, with 7 bases between the two ends. Synthesis of TCR cDNA relied on 5'RACE template switching, which attached a universal primer site and UMIs. TCRdb fed the 5' RACE reads into MiXCR, producing one record per CDR3 protein. The sample carries some 340,000 distinct CDR3 sequences, roughly 4% recorded once. Study outcomes and limitations: Shared CD4/CD8 clonotypes were a small share, likely from convergent recombination.

With regard to this clonotype: No antigen is known for it.

The clonotype originates from a man younger than 35 who received the YFV17D yellow fever vaccine. The gene calls are TRBV11-2 and TRBJ2-3, with D uncertain. The sample consisted of PBMCs, taken 5 days after the yellow fever booster vaccination. The CDR3 region has the DNA TGTGCCAGCAGCTTAGAGGCCTTCGATACGCAGTATTTT. It codes for CASSLEAFDTQYF.